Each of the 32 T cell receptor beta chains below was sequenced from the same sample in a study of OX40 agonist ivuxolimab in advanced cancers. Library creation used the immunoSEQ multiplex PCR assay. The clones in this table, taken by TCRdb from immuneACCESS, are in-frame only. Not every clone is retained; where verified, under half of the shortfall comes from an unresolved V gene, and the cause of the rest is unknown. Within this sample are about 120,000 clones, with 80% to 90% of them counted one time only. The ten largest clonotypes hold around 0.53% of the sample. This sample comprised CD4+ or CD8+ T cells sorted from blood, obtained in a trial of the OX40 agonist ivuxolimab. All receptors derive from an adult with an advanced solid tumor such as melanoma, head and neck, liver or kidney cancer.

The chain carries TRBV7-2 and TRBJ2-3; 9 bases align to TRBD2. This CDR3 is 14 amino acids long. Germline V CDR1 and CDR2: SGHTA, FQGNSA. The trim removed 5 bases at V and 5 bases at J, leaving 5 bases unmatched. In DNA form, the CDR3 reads TGTGCCAGCAGCGCGGGGGGGCCGGGAGATACGCAGTATTTT. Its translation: CASSAGGPGDTQYF.

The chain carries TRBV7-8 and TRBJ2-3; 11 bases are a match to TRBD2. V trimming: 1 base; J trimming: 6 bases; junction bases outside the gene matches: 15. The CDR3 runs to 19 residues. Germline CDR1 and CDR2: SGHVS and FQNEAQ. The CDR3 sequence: CASSLVRLAGGAEGDTQYF. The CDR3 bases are TGTGCCAGCAGCTTAGTTCGTCTAGCGGGGGGAGCCGAGGGGGATACGCAGTATTTT.

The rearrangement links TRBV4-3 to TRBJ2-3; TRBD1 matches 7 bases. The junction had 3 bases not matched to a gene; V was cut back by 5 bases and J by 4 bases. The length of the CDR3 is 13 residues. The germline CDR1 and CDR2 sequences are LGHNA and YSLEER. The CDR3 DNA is TGCGCCAGCAGCACTGACAGGGCAGATACGCAGTATTTT. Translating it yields CASSTDRADTQYF.

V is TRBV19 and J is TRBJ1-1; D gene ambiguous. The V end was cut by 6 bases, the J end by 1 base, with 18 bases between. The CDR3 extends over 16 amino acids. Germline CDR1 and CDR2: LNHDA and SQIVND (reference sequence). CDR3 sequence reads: CASSLYDPVSNTEAFF. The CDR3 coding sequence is TGTGCCAGTAGCCTTTACGACCCCGTCTCGAACACTGAAGCTTTCTTT. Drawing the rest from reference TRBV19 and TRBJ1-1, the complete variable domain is DGGITQSPKYLFRKEGQNVTLSCEQNLNHDAMYWYRQDPGQGLRLIYYSQIVNDFQKGDIAEGYSVSREKKESFPLTVTSAQKNPTAFYLCASSLYDPVSNTEAFFGQGTRLTVV.

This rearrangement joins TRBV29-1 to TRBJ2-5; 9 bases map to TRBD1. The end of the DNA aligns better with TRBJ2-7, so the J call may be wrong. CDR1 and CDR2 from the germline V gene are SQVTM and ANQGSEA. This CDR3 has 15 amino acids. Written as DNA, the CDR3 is TGCAGCGTCCTGGCCAGGGACAGGGCTGCCTACGAGCAGTACTTC. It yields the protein CSVLARDRAAYEQYF.

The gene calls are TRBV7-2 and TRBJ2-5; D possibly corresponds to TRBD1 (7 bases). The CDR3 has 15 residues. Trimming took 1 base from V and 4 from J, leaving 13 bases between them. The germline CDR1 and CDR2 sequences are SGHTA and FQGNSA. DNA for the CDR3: TGTGCCAGCAGCTTAGATCGGCAGGGGGGAGAGACCCAGTACTTC. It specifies CASSLDRQGGETQYF.

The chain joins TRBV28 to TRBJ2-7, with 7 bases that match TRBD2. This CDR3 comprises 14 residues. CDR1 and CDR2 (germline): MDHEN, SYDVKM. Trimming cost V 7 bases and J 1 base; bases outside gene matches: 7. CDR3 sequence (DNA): TGTGCCAGCACCCTCGGGACTATATCCTACGAGCAGTACTTC. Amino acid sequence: CASTLGTISYEQYF.

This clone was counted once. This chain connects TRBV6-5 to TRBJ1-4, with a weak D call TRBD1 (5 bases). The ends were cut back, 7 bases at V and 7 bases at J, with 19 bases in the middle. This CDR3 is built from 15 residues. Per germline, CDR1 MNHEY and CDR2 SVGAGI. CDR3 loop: CASTRTQARGEKLFF. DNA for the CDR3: TGTGCCAGCACCCGGACACAGGCAAGGGGTGAAAAACTGTTTTTT.

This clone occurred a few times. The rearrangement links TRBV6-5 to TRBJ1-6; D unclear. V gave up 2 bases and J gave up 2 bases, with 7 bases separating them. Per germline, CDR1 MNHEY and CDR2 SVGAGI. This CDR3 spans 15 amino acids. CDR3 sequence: CASSYRTPYNSPLHF. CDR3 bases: TGTGCCAGCAGTTACCGTACCCCCTATAATTCACCCCTCCACTTT.

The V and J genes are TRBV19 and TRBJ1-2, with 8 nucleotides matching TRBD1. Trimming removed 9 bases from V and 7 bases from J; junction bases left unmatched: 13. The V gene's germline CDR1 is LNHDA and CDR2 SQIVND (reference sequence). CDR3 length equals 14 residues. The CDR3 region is CASADDRGVFGYTF. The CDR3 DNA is TGTGCCAGCGCTGACGACAGGGGAGTTTTTGGCTACACCTTC.

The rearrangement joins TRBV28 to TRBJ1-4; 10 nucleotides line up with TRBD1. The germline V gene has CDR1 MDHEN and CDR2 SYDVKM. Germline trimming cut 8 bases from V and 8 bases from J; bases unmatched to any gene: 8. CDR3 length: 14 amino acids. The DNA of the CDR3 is TGTGCCAGCCTGACAGGGGGCGAACGGGAAAAACTGTTTTTT. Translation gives CASLTGGEREKLFF.

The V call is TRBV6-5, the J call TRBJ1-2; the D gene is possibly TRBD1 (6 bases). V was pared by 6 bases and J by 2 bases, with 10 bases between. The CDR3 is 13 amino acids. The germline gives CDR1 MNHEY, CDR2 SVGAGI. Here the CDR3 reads CASSRQANYGYTF. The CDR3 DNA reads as TGTGCCAGCAGCAGACAGGCCAACTATGGCTACACCTTC.

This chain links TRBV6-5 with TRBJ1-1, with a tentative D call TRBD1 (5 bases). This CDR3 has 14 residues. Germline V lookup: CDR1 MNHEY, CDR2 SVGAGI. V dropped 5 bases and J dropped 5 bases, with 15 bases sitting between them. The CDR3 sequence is CASSPLEGLTEAFF. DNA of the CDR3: TGTGCCAGCAGTCCACTTGAGGGGCTGACTGAAGCTTTCTTT.

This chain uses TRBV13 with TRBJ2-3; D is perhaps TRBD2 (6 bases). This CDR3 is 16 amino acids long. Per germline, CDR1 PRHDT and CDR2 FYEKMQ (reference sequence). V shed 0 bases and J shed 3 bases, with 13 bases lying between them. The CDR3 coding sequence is TGTGCCAGCAGCTTAGGTGGAGGGCGAGGGACAGATACGCAGTATTTT. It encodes CASSLGGGRGTDTQYF. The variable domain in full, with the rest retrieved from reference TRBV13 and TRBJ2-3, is AAGVIQSPRHLIKEKRETATLKCYPIPRHDTVYWYQQGPGQDPQFLISFYEKMQSDKGSIPDRFSAQQFSDYHSELNMSSLELGDSALYFCASSLGGGRGTDTQYFGPGTRLTVL.

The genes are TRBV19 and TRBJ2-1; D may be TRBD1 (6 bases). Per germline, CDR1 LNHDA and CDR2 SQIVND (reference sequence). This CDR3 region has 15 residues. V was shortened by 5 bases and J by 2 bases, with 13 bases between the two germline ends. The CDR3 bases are TGTGCCAGTAGTGGGGCCGGGACAACCTACAATGAGCAGTTCTTC. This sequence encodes CASSGAGTTYNEQFF.

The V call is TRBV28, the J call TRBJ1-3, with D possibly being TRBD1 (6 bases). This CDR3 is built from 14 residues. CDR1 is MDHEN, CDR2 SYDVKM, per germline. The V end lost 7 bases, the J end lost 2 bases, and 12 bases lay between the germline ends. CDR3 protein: CASTQGGAGNTIYF. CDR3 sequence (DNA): TGTGCCAGCACCCAAGGGGGGGCTGGAAACACCATATATTTT.

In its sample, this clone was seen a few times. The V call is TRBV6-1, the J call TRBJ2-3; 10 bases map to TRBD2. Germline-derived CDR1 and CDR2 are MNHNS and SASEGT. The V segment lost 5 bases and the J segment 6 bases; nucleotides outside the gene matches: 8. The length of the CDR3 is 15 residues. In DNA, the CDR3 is TGTGCCAGCAGTCAGCGGGGGGGACCTCTGGATACGCAGTATTTT. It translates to CASSQRGGPLDTQYF.

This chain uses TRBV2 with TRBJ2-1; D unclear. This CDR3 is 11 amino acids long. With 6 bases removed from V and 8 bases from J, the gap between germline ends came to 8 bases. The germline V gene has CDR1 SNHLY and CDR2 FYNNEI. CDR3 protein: CASRALYEQFF. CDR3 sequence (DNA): TGTGCCAGCAGGGCCCTTTATGAGCAGTTCTTC.

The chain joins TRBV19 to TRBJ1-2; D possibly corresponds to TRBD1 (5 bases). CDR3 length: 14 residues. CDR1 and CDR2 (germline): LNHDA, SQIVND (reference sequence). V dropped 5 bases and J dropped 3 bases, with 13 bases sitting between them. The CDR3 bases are TGTGCCAGTAGTCAGGGAGTAGGCTACTATGGCTACACCTTC. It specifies CASSQGVGYYGYTF. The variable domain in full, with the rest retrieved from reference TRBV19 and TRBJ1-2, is DGGITQSPKYLFRKEGQNVTLSCEQNLNHDAMYWYRQDPGQGLRLIYYSQIVNDFQKGDIAEGYSVSREKKESFPLTVTSAQKNPTAFYLCASSQGVGYYGYTFGSGTRLTVV.

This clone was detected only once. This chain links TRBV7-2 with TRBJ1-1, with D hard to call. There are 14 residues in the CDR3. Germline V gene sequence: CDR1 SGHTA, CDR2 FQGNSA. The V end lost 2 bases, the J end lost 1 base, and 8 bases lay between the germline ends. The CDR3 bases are TGTGCCAGCAGCTTATCGACCGGGAACACTGAAGCTTTCTTT. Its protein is CASSLSTGNTEAFF.

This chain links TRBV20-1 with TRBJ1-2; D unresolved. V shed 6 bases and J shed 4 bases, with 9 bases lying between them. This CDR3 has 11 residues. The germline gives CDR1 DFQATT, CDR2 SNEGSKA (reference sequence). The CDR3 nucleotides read TGCAGTGCCCCCGAAAGCTATGGCTACACCTTC. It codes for CSAPESYGYTF.

This CDR3 is CASLGVSALGYTF. DNA of the CDR3: TGTGCCAGCTTAGGGGTCAGTGCCCTTGGCTACACCTTC. V and J are TRBV28 and TRBJ1-2; TRBD1 is a possible D gene (5 bases). This CDR3 has 13 amino acids. Germline V gene data show CDR1 as MDHEN and CDR2 as SYDVKM. V lost 8 bases, J lost 7 bases, and 17 bases lay in between.

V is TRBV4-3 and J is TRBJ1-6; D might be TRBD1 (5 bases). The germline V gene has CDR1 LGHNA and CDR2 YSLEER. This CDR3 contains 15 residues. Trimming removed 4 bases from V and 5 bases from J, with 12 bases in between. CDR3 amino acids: CASSLRQQDNSPLHF. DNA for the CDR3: TGCGCCAGCAGCCTTCGACAGCAAGATAATTCACCCCTCCACTTT.

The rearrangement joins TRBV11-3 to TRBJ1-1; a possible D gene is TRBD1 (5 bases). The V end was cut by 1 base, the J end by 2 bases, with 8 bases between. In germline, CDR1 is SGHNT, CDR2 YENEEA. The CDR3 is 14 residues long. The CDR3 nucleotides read TGTGCCAGCAGCTTAGGGGGCAGCAACACTGAAGCTTTCTTT. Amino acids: CASSLGGSNTEAFF. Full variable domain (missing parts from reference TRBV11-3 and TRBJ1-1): EAGVVQSPRYKIIEKKQPVAFWCNPISGHNTLYWYLQNLGQGPELLIRYENEEAVDDSQLPKDRFSAERLKGVDSTLKIQPAELGDSAVYLCASSLGGSNTEAFFGQGTRLTVV.

CDR3 bases: TGTGCCAGCAGACAGGAGGGGAACACTGAAGCTTTCTTT. Residues: CASRQEGNTEAFF. The V call is TRBV2, the J call TRBJ1-1; tentative D call: TRBD1 (5 bases). The CDR3 extends over 13 amino acids. Germline V gene data show CDR1 as SNHLY and CDR2 as FYNNEI. With 6 bases removed from V and 1 base from J, the gap between germline ends came to 9 bases.

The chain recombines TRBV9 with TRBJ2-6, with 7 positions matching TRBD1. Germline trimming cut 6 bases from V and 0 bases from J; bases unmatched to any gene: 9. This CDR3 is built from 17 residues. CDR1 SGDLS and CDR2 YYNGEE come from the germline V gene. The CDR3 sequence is CASNFRTGSSGANVLTF. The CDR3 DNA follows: TGTGCCAGCAACTTCAGGACAGGCAGCTCTGGGGCCAACGTCCTGACTTTC.

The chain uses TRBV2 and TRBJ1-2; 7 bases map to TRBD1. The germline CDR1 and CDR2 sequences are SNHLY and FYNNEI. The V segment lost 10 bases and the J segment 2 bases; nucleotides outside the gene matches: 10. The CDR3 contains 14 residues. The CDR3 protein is CATSFRQGNYGYTF. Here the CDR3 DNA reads TGTGCCACCTCTTTCAGACAGGGAAACTATGGCTACACCTTC. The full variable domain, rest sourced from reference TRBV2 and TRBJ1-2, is EPEVTQTPSHQVTQMGQEVILRCVPISNHLYFYWYRQILGQKVEFLVSFYNNEISEKSEIFDDQFSVERPDGSNFTLKIRSTKLEDSAMYFCATSFRQGNYGYTFGSGTRLTVV.

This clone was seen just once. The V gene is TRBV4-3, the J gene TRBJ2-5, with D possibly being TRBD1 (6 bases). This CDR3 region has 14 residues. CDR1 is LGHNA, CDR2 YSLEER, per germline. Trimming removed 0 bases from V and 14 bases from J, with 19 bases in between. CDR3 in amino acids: CASSQEGVGQTVYF. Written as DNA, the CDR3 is TGCGCCAGCAGCCAAGAAGGGGTAGGACAGACGGTATACTTC.

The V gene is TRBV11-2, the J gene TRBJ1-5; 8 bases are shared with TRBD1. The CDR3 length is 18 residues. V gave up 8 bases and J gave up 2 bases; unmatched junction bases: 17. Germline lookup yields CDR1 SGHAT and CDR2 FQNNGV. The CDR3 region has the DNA TGTGCCAGCTCGGGACAGGAGCCAGGGGGATTGCGCAATCAGCCCCAGCATTTT. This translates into CASSGQEPGGLRNQPQHF.

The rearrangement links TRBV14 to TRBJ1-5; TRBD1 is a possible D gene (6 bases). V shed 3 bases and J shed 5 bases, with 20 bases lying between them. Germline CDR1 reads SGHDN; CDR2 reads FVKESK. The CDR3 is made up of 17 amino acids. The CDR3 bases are TGTGCCAGCAGCCACCGACCCGGGGGGGGCGGGGATCAGCCCCAGCATTTT. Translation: CASSHRPGGGGDQPQHF.

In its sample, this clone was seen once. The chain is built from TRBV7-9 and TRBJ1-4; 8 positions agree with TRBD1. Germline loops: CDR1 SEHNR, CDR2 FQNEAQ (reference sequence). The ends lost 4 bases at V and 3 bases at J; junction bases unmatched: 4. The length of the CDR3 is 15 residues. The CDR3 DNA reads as TGTGCCAGCAGCTCGTTACAGGGGGCTAATGAAAAACTGTTTTTT. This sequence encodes CASSSLQGANEKLFF. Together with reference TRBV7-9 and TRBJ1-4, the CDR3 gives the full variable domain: DTGVSQNPRHKITKRGQNVTFRCDPISEHNRLYWYRQTLGQGPEFLTYFQNEAQLEKSRLLSDRFSAERPKGSFSTLEIQRTEQGDSAMYLCASSSLQGANEKLFFGSGTQLSVL.

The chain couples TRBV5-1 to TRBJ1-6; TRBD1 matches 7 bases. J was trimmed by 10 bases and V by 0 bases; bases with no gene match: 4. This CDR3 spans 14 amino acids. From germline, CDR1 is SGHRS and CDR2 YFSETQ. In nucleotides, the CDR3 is TGCGCCAGCAGCTTGGCAGGGGACAGATCACCCCTCCACTTT. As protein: CASSLAGDRSPLHF.